The entry that follows covers one T cell receptor (beta chain) sequence. Its antigen is as yet unknown. V was cut by 0 bases and J by 6 bases, with 0 bases left in between. Germline loops: CDR1 KGHDR, CDR2 SFDVKD. The CDR3 sequence is 11 residues long. The data belong to a study of CD8 T cells in Susac syndrome. Study results and limitations: Clonal expansion was not seen in any Susac syndrome CD4+ T cell repertoire.

Peripheral blood CD8+ and CD4+ T cells were profiled by TCR beta sequencing. Both CD4+ and CD8+ T cells were negatively isolated, and TEMRA cells underwent FACS enrichment. Random-hexamer reverse transcription was applied to about 0.5 to 1 ug RNA. Amplification of the TCR beta CDR3 was carried out by immunoSEQ multiplex PCR, which spanned a total of 54 Vbeta and 13 Jbeta segments. In TCRdb, the immunoSEQ multiplex PCR reads were re-called with MiXCR into one record per CDR3 protein. The sample records roughly 200,000 distinct CDR3 sequences, just under 95% being singletons. Sequenced material: CD4+ T cells from PBMCs. This sequence originates from a human donor with Susac syndrome. V and J are TRBV24-1 and TRBJ2-3, with D unclear. CDR3 protein: CATSDLDTQYF. CDR3 nucleotides: TGTGCCACCAGTGATTTGGATACGCAGTATTTT.